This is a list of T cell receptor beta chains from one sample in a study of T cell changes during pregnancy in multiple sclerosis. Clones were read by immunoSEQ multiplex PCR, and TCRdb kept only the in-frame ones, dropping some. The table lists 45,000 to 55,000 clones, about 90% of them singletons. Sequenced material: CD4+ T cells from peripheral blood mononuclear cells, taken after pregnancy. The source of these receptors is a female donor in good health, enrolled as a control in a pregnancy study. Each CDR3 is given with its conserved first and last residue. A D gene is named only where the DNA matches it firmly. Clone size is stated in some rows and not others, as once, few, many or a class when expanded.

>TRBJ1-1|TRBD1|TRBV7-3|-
CASSATMRGREAFF
TGTGCCAGCAGCGCTACCATGAGGGGGCGTGAAGCTTTCTTT
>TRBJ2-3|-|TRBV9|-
CASSVGGPGPDTQYF
TGTGCCAGCAGCGTAGGGGGGCCCGGACCAGATACGCAGTATTTT
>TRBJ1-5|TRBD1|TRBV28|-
CASSPPGTGDLRSNQPQHF
TGTGCCAGCAGTCCTCCCGGGACAGGGGATTTGAGGAGCAATCAGCCCCAGCATTTT
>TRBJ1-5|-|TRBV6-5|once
CASSFRGTSEPQHF
TGTGCCAGCAGTTTCCGGGGGACGTCTGAGCCCCAGCATTTT
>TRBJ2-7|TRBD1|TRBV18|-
CASLSGQGYEQYF
TGTGCCAGCTTATCAGGACAGGGGTACGAGCAGTACTTC
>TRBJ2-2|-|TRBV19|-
CASKESRYGELFF
TGTGCCAGTAAGGAGTCTCGGTACGGGGAGCTGTTTTTT
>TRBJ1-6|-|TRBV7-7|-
CASSLAEGSPLHF
TGTGCTAGCAGCTTAGCGGAGGGTTCACCCCTCCACTTT
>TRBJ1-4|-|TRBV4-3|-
CASSQGLISRSWSPYEKLFF
TGCGCCAGCAGCCAAGGCTTGATCAGCCGGAGCTGGAGCCCCTATGAAAAACTGTTTTTT
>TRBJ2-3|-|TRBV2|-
CASRGKGTDTQYF
TGTGCCAGCAGAGGGAAGGGGACAGATACGCAGTATTTT
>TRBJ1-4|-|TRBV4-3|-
CASSQDWDNGKLFF
TGCGCCAGCAGCCAAGATTGGGACAACGGAAAACTGTTTTTT
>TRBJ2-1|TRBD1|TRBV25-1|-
CASSGQQGLGYNEQFF
TGTGCCAGCAGTGGCCAACAGGGGTTAGGCTACAATGAGCAGTTCTTC
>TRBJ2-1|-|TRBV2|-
CASHLDRWTYYEQFF
TGTGCCAGCCATCTAGACCGGTGGACATACTATGAGCAGTTCTTC
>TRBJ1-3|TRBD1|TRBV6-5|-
CASRTPGQKGNTIYF
TGTGCCAGCAGGACTCCGGGACAGAAGGGAAACACCATATATTTT